A single sample gave rise to the 31 T cell receptor beta chains below, sequenced in a study of T cells after yellow fever vaccination. TCRdb reprocessed the 5' RACE reads via MiXCR and lists one record per CDR3 protein. The table records some 340,000 distinct CDR3 sequences, around 10% of them present only once. Source: CD4+ T cells sorted from PBMCs, taken 45 days after the yellow fever booster vaccination. The receptors derive from a man aged 18 to 35 who received the YFV17D yellow fever vaccine.

This clonotype occurred a few times. The chain links TRBV4-3 to TRBJ2-6, with D possibly matching TRBD2 (5 bases). The CDR3 loop spans 17 amino acids. Trimming stripped 1 base from V and 0 bases from J, with 10 bases between. Germline CDR1 reads LGHNA; CDR2 reads YSLEER. This CDR3 is CASSQAWRSSGANVLTF. The CDR3 DNA follows: TGCGCCAGCAGCCAAGCTTGGAGGTCCTCTGGGGCCAACGTCCTGACTTTC.

A few counts support this clonotype. The gene calls are TRBV7-9 and TRBJ2-5; 7 bases are shared with TRBD2. The V segment lost 4 bases and the J segment 0 bases; nucleotides outside the gene matches: 14. CDR3 length: 18 amino acids. Germline values: CDR1 SEHNR, CDR2 FQNEAQ (reference sequence). The CDR3, as DNA: TGTGCCAGCAGCTCTACGGTTAGCGGGTACCGGTACCAAGAGACCCAGTACTTC. The encoded protein is CASSSTVSGYRYQETQYF.

This clonotype appeared a few times. The chain is built from TRBV7-3 and TRBJ1-1; TRBD1 agrees at 7 bases. Trimming at V came to 7 bases and at J to 3 bases, leaving 5 bases not matched to a gene. This CDR3 is built from 13 residues. Germline V lookup: CDR1 SGHTA, CDR2 FQGTGA. The CDR3 loop is CASKQGRHTEAFF. The CDR3 DNA is TGTGCCAGCAAACAGGGGCGGCACACTGAAGCTTTCTTT.

V is TRBV5-1 and J is TRBJ1-1; weak D call: TRBD1 (6 bases). Germline V gene sequence: CDR1 SGHRS, CDR2 YFSETQ. The CDR3 totals 17 residues. The V end was cut by 4 bases, the J end by 1 base, with 20 bases between. CDR3 residues: CASSPIVFTGRNTEAFF. For the CDR3, the DNA is TGCGCCAGCAGCCCCATAGTTTTTACAGGGAGGAACACTGAAGCTTTCTTT.

Only a few counts were recorded for this clonotype. The chain joins TRBV7-2 to TRBJ2-2; D not resolved. This CDR3 region has 12 residues. Per the germline V gene, CDR1 is SGHTA and CDR2 is FQGNSA. The germline V and J ends were trimmed by 7 bases and 1 base, with 4 bases remaining between them. In DNA, the CDR3 is TGTGCCAGCAAACTGAACACCGGGGAGCTGTTTTTT. Protein sequence: CASKLNTGELFF. The full variable domain, rest sourced from reference TRBV7-2 and TRBJ2-2, is GAGVSQSPSNKVTEKGKDVELRCDPISGHTALYWYRQSLGQGLEFLIYFQGNSAPDKSGLPSDRFSAERTGGSVSTLTIQRTQQEDSAVYLCASKLNTGELFFGEGSRLTVL.

This clonotype was detected a few times. The chain combines TRBV19 with TRBJ1-5; 7 bases are a match to TRBD1. The CDR3 consists of 13 residues. J gave up 4 bases and V 10 bases, and 7 bases lay outside the gene matches. Germline loops: CDR1 LNHDA, CDR2 SQIVND (reference sequence). Here the CDR3 DNA reads TGTGCCATCCAGGGGGTCTGTAATCAGCCCCAGCATTTT. Translated, it gives CAIQGVCNQPQHF. The full variable domain, with the rest looked up from reference TRBV19 and TRBJ1-5, is DGGITQSPKYLFRKEGQNVTLSCEQNLNHDAMYWYRQDPGQGLRLIYYSQIVNDFQKGDIAEGYSVSREKKESFPLTVTSAQKNPTAFYLCAIQGVCNQPQHFGDGTRLSIL.

This clonotype was found a few times. The chain links TRBV12-3 or TRBV12-4 to TRBJ2-5, with TRBD2 identical over 7 bases. The V gene end was trimmed by 8 bases and the J gene end by 4 bases; junction bases not matched to a gene: 7. The CDR3 is 13 amino acids. The CDR3 sequence: CASQRGTGETQYF. The CDR3 DNA is TGTGCCAGCCAGCGGGGTACGGGAGAGACCCAGTACTTC.

This clonotype turned up a few times. CDR3 region: CASSHRPIAYEQYV. The CDR3 DNA reads TGTGCCAGCAGCCACCGCCCGATTGCCTACGAGCAGTACGTC. The chain uses TRBV3-1 and TRBJ2-7; D gene uncertain. Trimming took off 3 bases at V and 2 bases at J, with 11 bases between the two ends. The germline V gene encodes CDR1 LGHDT and CDR2 YNNKEL (reference sequence). The CDR3 length is 14 residues.

In this sample, this clonotype turned up many times. The V call is TRBV5-1, the J call TRBJ2-3, with D possibly matching TRBD1 (6 bases). This CDR3 comprises 17 residues. Germline CDR1 SGHRS, CDR2 YFSETQ. Trimming took 0 bases from V and 8 from J, leaving 22 bases between them. CDR3 nucleotides: TGCGCCAGCAGCTTGGTACCGGGGACACCCCGAGAGGGTACGCAGTATTTT. It is translated as CASSLVPGTPREGTQYF.

This chain connects TRBV4-1 to TRBJ2-7, with D perhaps being TRBD1 or TRBD2 (5 bases each). Trimming cost V 0 bases and J 0 bases, with 18 bases left between them. From germline, CDR1 is MGHRA and CDR2 YSYEKL. CDR3 length: 18 residues. The CDR3 nucleotides are TGCGCCAGCAGCCAAGATTGGTTCGCGGCAGGGAGCTCCTACGAGCAGTACTTC. As protein: CASSQDWFAAGSSYEQYF.

The J gene is TRBJ2-3, the V gene TRBV20-1, with D possibly matching TRBD1 (5 bases). Germline CDR1 DFQATT, CDR2 SNEGSKA (reference sequence). V lost 4 bases, J lost 2 bases, and 13 bases lay in between. The CDR3 sequence is 14 residues long. The CDR3 nucleotides are TGCAGTGCTATAGTGGAGACAGTCACAGATACGCAGTATTTT. The encoded protein is CSAIVETVTDTQYF.

This clonotype occurred a few times. The J gene is TRBJ2-7, the V gene TRBV5-1, with 7 bases identical to TRBD1. Unmatched junction bases numbered 10, after V lost 4 bases and J lost 3 bases. The germline V gene encodes CDR1 SGHRS and CDR2 YFSETQ. This CDR3 region has 15 residues. The CDR3 nucleotides read TGCGCCAGCAGCCCGGGACAGAAAATTTTCTACGAGCAGTACTTC. Translated, it gives CASSPGQKIFYEQYF.

This chain joins TRBV30 and TRBJ2-3; no clear D gene. The length of the CDR3 is 14 residues. Between the trimmed V and J ends, which lost 5 bases and 1 base, there was a span of 13 bases. Germline loops: CDR1 GTSNPN, CDR2 SVGIG (reference sequence). The CDR3 reads CAWLPSRGTDTQYF. CDR3 coding DNA: TGTGCCTGGCTGCCCAGCCGTGGCACAGATACGCAGTATTTT.

The sample holds a few counts of this clonotype. This chain's CDR3 is CSARDSASGQETQYF. In DNA form, the CDR3 reads TGCAGTGCTAGAGATAGCGCTAGCGGCCAAGAGACCCAGTACTTC. The chain has TRBV20-1 and TRBJ2-5; 7 bases align to TRBD2. After removal of 0 bases from V and 1 base from J, the junction contained 5 bases not matched to a gene. This CDR3 contains 15 residues. From germline, CDR1 is DFQATT and CDR2 SNEGSKA (reference sequence).

This chain links TRBV4-3 with TRBJ2-3; 7 nucleotides agree with TRBD2. Germline lookup yields CDR1 LGHNA and CDR2 YSLEER. With 2 bases clipped from V and 0 bases from J, the junction kept 8 bases outside the gene matches. The CDR3 consists of 17 residues. Here the CDR3 reads CASSQLPAGPSTDTQYF. The CDR3 DNA follows: TGCGCCAGCAGCCAATTACCAGCGGGACCGAGCACAGATACGCAGTATTTT.

This clonotype was seen a few times. The chain recombines TRBV12-3 or TRBV12-4 with TRBJ2-7, with D perhaps matching TRBD2 (6 bases). CDR3 length: 14 amino acids. V was trimmed by 6 bases and J by 4 bases, leaving 16 bases between them. The CDR3 is CASSPMAGRYEQYF. DNA of the CDR3: TGTGCCAGCAGCCCCATGGCGGGGCGGTACGAGCAGTACTTC.

This chain joins TRBV11-2 and TRBJ2-5, with unresolved D. CDR1 SGHAT and CDR2 FQNNGV come from the germline V gene. The CDR3 totals 14 residues. V dropped 1 base and J dropped 7 bases, with 13 bases sitting between them. CDR3 in DNA: TGTGCCAGCAGCTTAGTTAAGATTTCGGGGACCCAGTACTTC. This encodes CASSLVKISGTQYF.

This clonotype was found a few times. This rearrangement joins TRBV4-3 to TRBJ2-5; 9 nucleotides agree with TRBD2. The CDR3 totals 17 residues. Per germline, CDR1 LGHNA and CDR2 YSLEER. V gave up 0 bases and J gave up 6 bases; unmatched junction bases: 11. As DNA, the CDR3 is TGCGCCAGCAGCCAAGAAAGGGGTCTAGCGGGGACGAAGACCCAGTACTTC. Encoded protein: CASSQERGLAGTKTQYF.

This clonotype occurred many times. The chain combines TRBV16 with TRBJ1-1; D is unresolved. Germline CDR1 is KGHSY and CDR2 is FQNENV. Trimming removed 2 bases from V and 11 bases from J, with 15 bases in between. CDR3 length equals 13 residues. CDR3 sequence (DNA): TGTGCCAGCAGCCAAGCTTCGGGGTTAGGGGCTTTCTTT. Translation gives CASSQASGLGAFF. The complete variable domain, with remaining parts taken from reference TRBV16 and TRBJ1-1, reads GEEVAQTPKHLVRGEGQKAKLYCAPIKGHSYVFWYQQVLKNEFKFLISFQNENVFDETGMPKERFSAKCLPNSPCSLEIQATKLEDSAVYFCASSQASGLGAFFGQGTRLTVV.

This clonotype has ten or more counts. This chain uses TRBV7-3 with TRBJ2-1, with 10 positions matching TRBD2. The ends lost 2 bases at V and 8 bases at J; junction bases unmatched: 6. CDR1 is SGHTA, CDR2 FQGTGA, per germline. CDR3 length: 15 amino acids. The DNA of the CDR3 is TGTGCCAGCAGCTTACAAGCGGGGGGGCGGGATGAGCAGTTCTTC. Translated, it gives CASSLQAGGRDEQFF. The whole variable domain, filled in from reference TRBV7-3 and TRBJ2-1, reads GAGVSQTPSNKVTEKGKYVELRCDPISGHTALYWYRQSLGQGPEFLIYFQGTGAADDSGLPNDRFFAVRPEGSVSTLKIQRTERGDSAVYLCASSLQAGGRDEQFFGPGTRLTVL.

The sample holds many counts of this clonotype. The chain combines TRBV7-2 with TRBJ2-1; no clear D gene. CDR1 and CDR2 from the germline V gene are SGHTA and FQGNSA. The V end was cut by 0 bases, the J end by 8 bases, with 8 bases between. The CDR3 has 13 residues. The CDR3 coding sequence is TGTGCCAGCAGCTTAGCCCCGTCGGATGAGCAGTTCTTC. This codes for CASSLAPSDEQFF.

The chain joins TRBV11-2 to TRBJ1-1; TRBD1 aligns across 12 bases. The V gene's germline CDR1 is SGHAT and CDR2 FQNNGV. V lost 2 bases, J lost 4 bases, and 5 bases stayed unmatched. The CDR3 runs to 16 residues. The CDR3 sequence: CASSLTGTGGGTEAFF. The DNA of the CDR3 is TGTGCCAGCAGCTTAACCGGGACAGGGGGCGGCACTGAAGCTTTCTTT.

In this sample, this clonotype turned up a few times. V and J are TRBV5-1 and TRBJ2-1; no definite D call. V lost 4 bases to trimming and J lost 10 bases, with 12 bases between them. The germline gives CDR1 SGHRS, CDR2 YFSETQ. The CDR3 has 12 residues. In DNA, the CDR3 is TGCGCCAGCAGCCTGTCGAGGTACGAGCAGTTCTTC. This gives the protein CASSLSRYEQFF.

This clonotype has more than one count but fewer than ten. The chain is built from TRBV18 and TRBJ1-1, with D unresolved. With 2 bases removed from V and 7 bases from J, the gap between germline ends came to 14 bases. The CDR3 length is 14 residues. The germline V gene encodes CDR1 KGHSH and CDR2 LQKENI. CDR3 residues: CASSPGAGSNEAFF. In DNA form, the CDR3 reads TGTGCCAGCTCACCAGGAGCGGGCTCCAATGAAGCTTTCTTT.

The chain uses TRBV3-1 and TRBJ2-3, with TRBD2 matching 10 bases. The J segment lost 1 base and the V segment lost 1 base, leaving 5 bases of the junction unmatched. Germline V gene sequence: CDR1 LGHDT, CDR2 YNNKEL (reference sequence). There are 17 residues in the CDR3. This CDR3 is CASSQVVTSGGTDTQYF. In nucleotides, the CDR3 is TGTGCCAGCAGCCAAGTTGTTACTAGCGGGGGCACAGATACGCAGTATTTT.

J is TRBJ2-1 and V is TRBV4-1, with D maybe TRBD1 (6 bases). Trimming shortened V by 3 bases and J by 8 bases, and 17 bases separated the two germline ends. Germline loops: CDR1 MGHRA, CDR2 YSYEKL. There are 15 residues in the CDR3. CDR3 nucleotide sequence: TGCGCCAGCAGCCACCTGGGACATAGTAGGGATGAGCAGTTCTTC. It translates to CASSHLGHSRDEQFF.

Only a few counts were recorded for this clonotype. The rearrangement uses TRBV6-2 or TRBV6-3 and TRBJ1-4; no definite D call. CDR3 size: 13 residues. In germline, CDR1 is MNHEY, CDR2 SVGEGT. Trimming took off 2 bases at V and 8 bases at J, with 9 bases between the two ends. The CDR3 region has the DNA TGTGCCAGCAGTTACCGGGGAACCGAAAAACTGTTTTTT. Translated: CASSYRGTEKLFF.

The chain couples TRBV29-1 to TRBJ2-7; 7 nucleotides align to TRBD2. The junction had 7 bases not matched to a gene; V was cut back by 8 bases and J by 3 bases. CDR1 and CDR2 from the germline V gene are SQVTM and ANQGSEA. The CDR3 totals 12 residues. CDR3 in DNA: TGCAGCTATGGGAAGCGGGGCTACGAGCAGTACTTC. This encodes CSYGKRGYEQYF.

Only a few counts were recorded for this clonotype. This chain joins TRBV7-2 and TRBJ1-2; D is undetermined. Trimming left V 3 bases short and J 8 bases short, with 13 bases between. The germline V gene has CDR1 SGHTA and CDR2 FQGNSA. CDR3 length: 13 amino acids. CDR3 in DNA: TGTGCCAGCAGCTTTGAAGGGCAATCGGGCTACACCTTC. Translated: CASSFEGQSGYTF. Full variable domain (remainder filled in from reference TRBV7-2 and TRBJ1-2): GAGVSQSPSNKVTEKGKDVELRCDPISGHTALYWYRQSLGQGLEFLIYFQGNSAPDKSGLPSDRFSAERTGGSVSTLTIQRTQQEDSAVYLCASSFEGQSGYTFGSGTRLTVV.

In its sample, this clonotype was seen a few times. This chain uses TRBV27 with TRBJ1-1; 8 positions agree with TRBD1. The CDR3 contains 16 residues. Germline V gene sequence: CDR1 MNHEY, CDR2 SMNVEV (reference sequence). Unmatched junction bases numbered 8, after V lost 5 bases and J lost 0 bases. The CDR3 region is CASSPPQGVVNTEAFF. CDR3 DNA: TGTGCCAGCAGTCCCCCACAGGGGGTCGTGAACACTGAAGCTTTCTTT.

This clonotype was seen many times. J is TRBJ2-7 and V is TRBV6-5; 7 positions match TRBD2. Losses at the gene ends were 6 bases for V and 5 bases for J; bases not matched to a gene: 10. Per germline, CDR1 MNHEY and CDR2 SVGAGI. This CDR3 region has 14 residues. The CDR3 coding sequence is TGTGCCAGCAGACAGGTACTAGCGCCCCACGAGCAGTACTTC. Protein sequence: CASRQVLAPHEQYF.